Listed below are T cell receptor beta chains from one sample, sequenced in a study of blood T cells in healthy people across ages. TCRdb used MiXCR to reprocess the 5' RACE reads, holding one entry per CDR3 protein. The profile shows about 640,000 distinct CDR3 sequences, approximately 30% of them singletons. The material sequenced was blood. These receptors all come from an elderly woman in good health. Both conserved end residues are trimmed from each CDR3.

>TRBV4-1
ASSRSGQYSNQPQH
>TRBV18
ASSLSSLAGGMNTEAF
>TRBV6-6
ASSDRVAGEQF
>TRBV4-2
ASSQDLGYEAF
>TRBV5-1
ASSRGTGTGGYEQY
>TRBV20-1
SARVGYMNTEAF
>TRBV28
ASSPWTGLGNQPQH
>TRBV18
ASSLRRDRSTDTQY
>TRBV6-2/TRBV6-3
ASSNPGTGDQPQH
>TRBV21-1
ASSKLLRVHKGRAEKLF
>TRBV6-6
ASRSQGVGPGDEQY
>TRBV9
ASSTRGQGAYNEQF
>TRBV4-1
ASSNTGGASYNEQF
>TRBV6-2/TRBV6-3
ASSQDRDSNQPQH
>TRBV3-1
ASSQQGLADNEQY
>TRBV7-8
ASSLVNGDWGY
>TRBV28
ASSGWEAGPFETQY
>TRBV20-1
SAEDSSDGYT
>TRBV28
ASSPGQLMQETQY
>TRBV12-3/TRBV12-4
ASRGQGATEAF